These 26 T cell receptor beta chains came from one sample sequenced in a study of blood T cells in healthy people across ages. Using a J-beta primer mix together with a sample-barcoded 5' primer, a second PCR was run for roughly 6 to 12 cycles. TCRdb re-derived calls from the 5' RACE reads in MiXCR, one entry per CDR3 protein. The table shows about a million distinct CDR3 sequences, with roughly 50% occurring only once. Sequencing input: blood. Receptor source: a woman between 55 and 75 years old in good health.

The V call is TRBV28, the J call TRBJ2-7; D perhaps matches TRBD2 (5 bases). Trimming shortened V by 6 bases and J by 4 bases, and 13 bases separated the two germline ends. The CDR3 has 13 amino acids. Per germline, CDR1 MDHEN and CDR2 SYDVKM. The CDR3 here is CASRTGNKYEQYF. The CDR3 coding sequence is TGTGCCAGCAGAACCGGGAACAAGTACGAGCAGTACTTC.

The rearrangement joins TRBV15 to TRBJ2-5, with 13 bases fitting TRBD2. CDR1 and CDR2 (germline): LNHNV, YYDKDF (reference sequence). This CDR3 region has 17 residues. Losses at the gene ends were 0 bases for V and 5 bases for J; bases not matched to a gene: 6. The CDR3: CATSRDKGTSGTETQYF. In nucleotides, the CDR3 is TGTGCCACCAGCAGAGATAAAGGGACTAGCGGGACCGAGACCCAGTACTTC.

The gene calls are TRBV20-1 and TRBJ2-3; 8 bases match TRBD2. With V trimmed by 0 bases and J by 2 bases, 10 bases remained unmatched. This CDR3 region has 17 residues. Germline lookup yields CDR1 DFQATT and CDR2 SNEGSKA (reference sequence). The CDR3 here is CSARDRITSGYTDTQYF. In DNA form, the CDR3 reads TGCAGTGCTAGAGATCGTATTACTAGCGGATACACAGATACGCAGTATTTT.

The chain links TRBV27 to TRBJ1-5; D remains unclear. Trimming cost V 0 bases and J 3 bases, with 6 bases left between them. CDR1 MNHEY and CDR2 SMNVEV come from the germline V gene (reference sequence). The CDR3 contains 14 residues. CDR3 region: CASSLSILNQPQHF. CDR3 DNA: TGTGCCAGCAGTTTATCAATCCTCAATCAGCCCCAGCATTTT.

Written as DNA, the CDR3 is TGTGCCACCAGTGATTTTGGGAGCGGGGTCCGTACAGATACGCAGTATTTT. This codes for CATSDFGSGVRTDTQYF. V gene TRBV24-1 combines with J gene TRBJ2-3; 7 bases align to TRBD2. Trimming at V came to 1 base and at J to 3 bases, leaving 9 bases not matched to a gene. The CDR3 contains 17 residues. From germline, CDR1 is KGHDR and CDR2 SFDVKD.

This clonotype has a handful of counts. The chain employs TRBV12-3 or TRBV12-4 and TRBJ1-1, with D unresolved. The CDR3 spans 12 residues. V lost 5 bases, J lost 7 bases, and 11 bases lay in between. CDR3 region: CASSPGSFEAFF. DNA for the CDR3: TGTGCCAGCAGTCCCGGCAGCTTTGAAGCTTTCTTT.

This chain connects TRBV4-1 to TRBJ2-7; 9 bases line up with TRBD2. CDR1 and CDR2 from the germline V gene are MGHRA and YSYEKL. The CDR3 has 17 amino acids. V trimming: 4 bases; J trimming: 5 bases; junction bases outside the gene matches: 15. The CDR3 DNA reads as TGCGCCAGCAGCCGAGGAATTTATAGCGGGAGTTTTCACGAGCAGTACTTC. Residues: CASSRGIYSGSFHEQYF.

This chain uses TRBV6-5 with TRBJ2-5, with 15 bases lining up with TRBD2. CDR1 and CDR2 from the germline V gene are MNHEY and SVGAGI. The J segment lost 8 bases and the V segment lost 2 bases, leaving 3 bases of the junction unmatched. The CDR3 contains 15 residues. In DNA, the CDR3 is TGTGCCAGCAGTTACACGGGACTAGCGGGAGGCACCCAGTACTTC. Protein: CASSYTGLAGGTQYF.

In its sample, this clonotype was seen once. The gene calls are TRBV5-6 and TRBJ2-1; 7 bases fit TRBD2. The CDR3 covers 14 residues. The germline V gene encodes CDR1 SGHDT and CDR2 YYEEEE. V trimming: 6 bases; J trimming: 6 bases; junction bases outside the gene matches: 9. CDR3 nucleotides: TGTGCCAGCACCTCGGGGGGAGGGTCCAATGAGCAGTTCTTC. Its protein product is CASTSGGGSNEQFF. The full variable domain, in which reference TRBV5-6 and TRBJ2-1 provide the parts outside the CDR3, is DAGVTQSPTHLIKTRGQQVTLRCSPKSGHDTVSWYQQALGQGPQFIFQYYEEEERQRGNFPDRFSGHQFPNYSSELNVNALLLGDSALYLCASTSGGGSNEQFFGPGTRLTVL.

V gene TRBV5-1 combines with J gene TRBJ2-5; 7 bases agree with TRBD1. V lost 4 bases and J lost 3; bases outside the gene matches: 6. The CDR3 totals 14 residues. CDR1 and CDR2 (germline): SGHRS, YFSETQ. The CDR3 spells CASSPGQPEETQYF. CDR3 nucleotide sequence: TGCGCCAGCAGCCCGGGACAGCCCGAAGAGACCCAGTACTTC.

This clonotype has just one count. The rearrangement links TRBV30 to TRBJ1-5; D call uncertain. The CDR3 totals 14 residues. Germline CDR1 GTSNPN, CDR2 SVGIG (reference sequence). V was shortened by 2 bases and J by 0 bases, with 8 bases between the two germline ends. The CDR3 DNA is TGTGCCTGGAGTTTAGGACTTAGCAATCAGCCCCAGCATTTT. Translating gives CAWSLGLSNQPQHF.

Details on this clonotype: It may be a read error: a sequence one base away is much more abundant. The gene calls are TRBV12-3 or TRBV12-4 and TRBJ1-4; 10 bases match TRBD1. With 3 bases clipped from V and 12 bases from J, the junction kept 13 bases outside the gene matches. This CDR3 region has 16 residues. The CDR3 region has the DNA TGTGCCAGCAGTTTCGGCGGGGGGACAGGGGACGAAGAACTGTTTTTT. Its translation is CASSFGGGTGDEELFF.

The chain carries TRBV5-6 and TRBJ2-1; the D is unclear. CDR1 and CDR2 (germline): SGHDT, YYEEEE. The CDR3 is made up of 13 amino acids. V shed 7 bases and J shed 6 bases, with 14 bases lying between them. CDR3 coding DNA: TGTGCCAGCTACACTCAAGGAATCAATGAGCAGTTCTTC. It translates to CASYTQGINEQFF.

The genes are TRBV12-3 or TRBV12-4 and TRBJ1-6; D is uncertain. The CDR3 totals 13 residues. Trimming shortened V by 1 base and J by 11 bases, and 9 bases separated the two germline ends. The CDR3 sequence is CASSLVSGPPLHF. Here the CDR3 DNA reads TGTGCCAGCAGTTTAGTCAGCGGACCACCCCTCCACTTT.

The CDR3 region is CSAQTGSGSYEQYF. CDR3 DNA sequence: TGCAGTGCCCAGACGGGGTCAGGCTCCTACGAGCAGTACTTC. J is TRBJ2-7 and V is TRBV20-1; D might be TRBD2 (5 bases). Germline values: CDR1 DFQATT, CDR2 SNEGSKA (reference sequence). Trimming removed 6 bases from V and 0 bases from J, with 15 bases in between. The CDR3 runs to 14 residues.

The genes are TRBV6-5 and TRBJ2-4, with TRBD2 identical over 8 bases. The J call may be faulty, since TRBJ2-7 better matches the DNA end. CDR1 is MNHEY and CDR2 is SVGAGI in the germline V gene. This CDR3 region has 15 residues. This CDR3 is CACALGRLAPYEQYV. The CDR3 nucleotides read TGTGCCTGCGCCCTTGGTCGACTAGCGCCATACGAGCAGTACGTC.

This clonotype was counted between two and nine times. The V call is TRBV6-1, the J call TRBJ1-6; no reliable D call. Germline V gene lookup returns CDR1 MNHNS and CDR2 SASEGT. Trimming pared 8 bases from V and 7 bases from J, leaving 12 bases between. This CDR3 has 13 residues. As DNA, the CDR3 is TGTGCCAGCCGGGGAGGTCCAAATTCACCCCTCCACTTT. This gives the protein CASRGGPNSPLHF.

This rearrangement joins TRBV4-3 to TRBJ2-5, with D tentatively TRBD1 (5 bases). The CDR3 covers 15 residues. Germline V gives CDR1 LGHNA, CDR2 YSLEER. The V end was cut by 3 bases, the J end by 0 bases, with 11 bases between. The CDR3 nucleotides are TGCGCCAGCAGCCACAGGGCCGAGTACCAAGAGACCCAGTACTTC. Its protein product is CASSHRAEYQETQYF.

Written as DNA, the CDR3 is TGTGCCAGCAGTCCTCGAGGGAGGGCCACCGGGGAGCTGTTTTTT. Residues: CASSPRGRATGELFF. The chain has TRBV6-2 or TRBV6-3 and TRBJ2-2, with TRBD2 matching 7 bases. Germline loops: CDR1 MNHEY, CDR2 SVGEGT. The CDR3 sequence is 15 residues long. The J segment lost 4 bases and the V segment lost 5 bases, leaving 7 bases of the junction unmatched.

The rearrangement links TRBV6-1 to TRBJ2-5, with TRBD1 as a possible D gene (6 bases). V lost 8 bases to trimming and J lost 0 bases, with 22 bases between them. CDR3 length: 17 residues. Germline lookup yields CDR1 MNHNS and CDR2 SASEGT. As DNA, the CDR3 is TGTGCCAGCTCCCCCTTCGGGGCTGGACAGTACCAAGAGACCCAGTACTTC. Residues: CASSPFGAGQYQETQYF.

This chain connects TRBV27 to TRBJ2-7, with D possibly being TRBD1 or TRBD2 (5 bases each). Per the germline V gene, CDR1 is MNHEY and CDR2 is SMNVEV (reference sequence). This CDR3 spans 13 amino acids. The V end lost 4 bases, the J end lost 5 bases, and 12 bases lay between the germline ends. The CDR3 DNA follows: TGTGCCAGCAGTTCGGGGCGAGGTCACGAGCAGTACTTC. Its translation is CASSSGRGHEQYF.

The chain employs TRBV7-2 and TRBJ2-4; D unresolved. Germline CDR1 reads SGHTA; CDR2 reads FQGNSA. This CDR3 spans 14 amino acids. V dropped 1 base and J dropped 6 bases, with 10 bases sitting between them. The CDR3 loop is CASSLGQLINIQYF. The CDR3 DNA is TGTGCCAGCAGCTTAGGGCAGCTAATAAACATTCAGTACTTC.

The chain joins TRBV12-3 or TRBV12-4 to TRBJ2-7; no definite D call. V dropped 1 base and J dropped 7 bases, with 8 bases sitting between them. The CDR3 is 12 amino acids. CDR3 amino acids: CASSLDLGEQYF. The CDR3 DNA reads as TGTGCCAGCAGTTTAGACCTGGGGGAGCAGTACTTC.

The CDR3 here is CSGASGNYEQYF. CDR3 DNA sequence: TGCAGCGGGGCTAGCGGGAACTACGAGCAGTACTTC. The chain links TRBV29-1 to TRBJ2-7, with 9 bases aligning to TRBD2. Germline assignment: CDR1 SQVTM and CDR2 ANQGSEA. This CDR3 spans 12 amino acids. J gave up 3 bases and V 7 bases, and 4 bases lay outside the gene matches.

This clonotype occurred a few times. The V call is TRBV13, the J call TRBJ2-3; D is undetermined. Germline V gene lookup returns CDR1 PRHDT and CDR2 FYEKMQ (reference sequence). V was pared by 1 base and J by 0 bases, with 8 bases between. This CDR3 has 15 amino acids. CDR3 sequence reads: CASSLDPISTDTQYF. CDR3 nucleotides: TGTGCCAGCAGCTTAGATCCCATTAGCACAGATACGCAGTATTTT.

This chain links TRBV20-1 with TRBJ1-4; no reliable D call. The CDR3 is 13 residues long. The V gene lost 2 bases and the J gene lost 0 bases, with 4 bases spanning the gap. In germline, CDR1 is DFQATT, CDR2 SNEGSKA (reference sequence). CDR3 sequence reads: CSARSPTNEKLFF. The CDR3 DNA sequence: TGCAGTGCTAGAAGTCCAACTAATGAAAAACTGTTTTTT.